The sequence of this T cell receptor (beta chain) was determined in a study of cytomegalovirus exposure and HLA in healthy donors. Study details: Tens of millions of unique TCRs from HLA-typed donors made up an early data release.

Researchers ran the PCR with 60 Vbeta and 13 Jbeta primers. Method: immunoSEQ multiplex PCR; TCRdb's copy keeps in-frame clones and lacks some. The table records around 90,000 clones, 79% of them present only once. Findings and limits, study-wide: A later look showed TCR association rates differing by HLA locus, highest for DRB1 and lowest for HLA-C. Rare TCR sequences predominated, though certain public TCRs were found in many donors.

This CDR3 region has 16 residues. J gave up 1 base and V 4 bases, and 9 bases lay outside the gene matches. CDR1 and CDR2 (germline): LGHNA, YSLEER. A word on this clone: The antigen remains undetermined.

V is TRBV4-3 and J is TRBJ1-1, with 7 bases aligning to TRBD1. This sequence was found in a male donor in good health and CMV-seropositive. Source material: PBMCs. CDR3: CASSRGPTGRNTEAFF. CDR3 bases: TGCGCCAGCAGCCGAGGACCGACAGGGCGGAACACTGAAGCTTTCTTT.